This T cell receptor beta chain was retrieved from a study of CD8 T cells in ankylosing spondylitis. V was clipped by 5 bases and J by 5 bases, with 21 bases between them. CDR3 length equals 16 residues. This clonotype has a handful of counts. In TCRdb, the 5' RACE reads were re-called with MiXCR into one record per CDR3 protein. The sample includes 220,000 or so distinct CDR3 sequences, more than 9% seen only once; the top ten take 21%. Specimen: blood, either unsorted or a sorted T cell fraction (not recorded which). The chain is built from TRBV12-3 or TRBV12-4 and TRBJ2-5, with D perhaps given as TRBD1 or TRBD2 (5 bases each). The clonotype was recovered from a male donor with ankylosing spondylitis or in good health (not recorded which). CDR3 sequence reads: CASSPRGRDGRETQYF. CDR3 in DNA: TGTGCCAGCAGTCCTAGGGGAAGGGACGGAAGGGAGACCCAGTACTTC.